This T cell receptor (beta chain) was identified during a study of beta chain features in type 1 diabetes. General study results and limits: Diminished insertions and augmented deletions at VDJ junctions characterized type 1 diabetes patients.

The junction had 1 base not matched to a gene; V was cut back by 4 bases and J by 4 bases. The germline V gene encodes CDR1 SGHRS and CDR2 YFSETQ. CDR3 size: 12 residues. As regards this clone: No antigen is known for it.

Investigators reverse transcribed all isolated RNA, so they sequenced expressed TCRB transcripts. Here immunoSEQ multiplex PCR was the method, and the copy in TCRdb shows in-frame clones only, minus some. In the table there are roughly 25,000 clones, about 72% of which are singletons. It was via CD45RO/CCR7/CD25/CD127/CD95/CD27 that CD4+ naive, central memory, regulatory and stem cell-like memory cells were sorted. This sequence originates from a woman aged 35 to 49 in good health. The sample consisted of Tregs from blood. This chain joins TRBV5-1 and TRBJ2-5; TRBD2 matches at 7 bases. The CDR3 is CASSGGGETQYF. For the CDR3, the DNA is TGCGCCAGCAGCGGGGGGGGAGAGACCCAGTACTTC.